This is a list of T cell receptor beta chains from one sample in a study of early T cells in non-severe SARS-CoV-2 infection. Using its own MiXCR run on the 5' RACE reads, TCRdb lists one record per CDR3 protein. Of 20,000 to 25,000 distinct CDR3 sequences listed, around 4.8% were seen once; the top ten hold roughly 6.7%. The sample was whole blood. These receptors were obtained from an adult who was a healthcare worker with PCR-confirmed SARS-CoV-2 infection or an uninfected control (not recorded which). Each CDR3 is given with its conserved first and last residue. A D gene is named only where the DNA matches it firmly. Some rows have no size entry. The others give once, few or many, or a class for an expanded clone.

NA	TRBJ1-2	TRBV29-1	many	TGCAGCGTTGGGGAATCCAGGGGAGGGTCAGCCCGAGAAGGCTATGGCTACACCTTC	CSVGESRGGSAREGYGYTF
TRBD1	TRBJ2-5	TRBV29-1	few	TGCAGCGTGGGACAGGGCGGCGAGACCCAGTACTTC	CSVGQGGETQYF
NA	TRBJ1-3	TRBV6-1	many	TGTGCCAGCAGCGGGAGTCACTCTGGAAACACCATATATTTT	CASSGSHSGNTIYF
NA	TRBJ1-2	TRBV3-2	many	TGTGCCAGCAGCCAAGATTACGGCAGGGTAAACTATGGCTACACCTTC	CASSQDYGRVNYGYTF
NA	TRBJ2-7	TRBV30	many	TGTGCCTGGAGGCACAGCTACGAGCAGTACTTC	CAWRHSYEQYF
NA	TRBJ2-1	TRBV11-3	many	TGTGCCAGCAGCGCTTCCTCCGGGACCTTTGATGAGCAGTTCTTC	CASSASSGTFDEQFF
NA	TRBJ1-1	TRBV18	many	TGTGCCAGCTCACCAACCGTGTATGAAGCTTTCTTT	CASSPTVYEAFF
NA	TRBJ1-1	TRBV12-3/TRBV12-4	NA	TGTGCCAGCAGTTTCCCCCCCCCGGACGCAAAAGAAGCTTTCTTT	CASSFPPPDAKEAFF
TRBD2	TRBJ2-7	TRBV28	many	TGTGCCAGCAGAACCGGGGGGTACGAGCAGTACTTC	CASRTGGYEQYF
NA	TRBJ2-1	TRBV5-1	many	TGCGCCAGCAGCCTTATCACAGGGAGCTCCTACAATGAGCAGTTCTTC	CASSLITGSSYNEQFF
NA	TRBJ2-5	TRBV7-9	many	TGTGCCAGCAGCGAGAACCAAGAGACCCAGTACTTC	CASSENQETQYF
TRBD1	TRBJ1-1	TRBV2	many	TGTGCCAGCAATTCTGACAGGGAGCTACATTTCGCTTTCTTT	CASNSDRELHFAFF
NA	TRBJ2-3	TRBV18	many	TGTGCCAGCTCACCAACGGATACGCAGTATTTT	CASSPTDTQYF
TRBD1	TRBJ2-7	TRBV6-2/TRBV6-3	NA	TGTGCCAGCAGTTACCGGTGGCAGGGGGCCTCCTACGAGCAGTACTTC	CASSYRWQGASYEQYF
NA	TRBJ1-2	TRBV20-1	many	TGCAGTGCTAGAGCCGCAGGGCGACGATATGGCTACACCTTC	CSARAAGRRYGYTF
NA	TRBJ1-1	TRBV6-5	many	TGTGCCAGCAGGACCGGGACGTCCAACACTGAAGCTTTCTTT	CASRTGTSNTEAFF
NA	TRBJ2-3	TRBV20-1	many	TGCAGTGCTAGACGGTCCAGGTTGGCAGATACGCAGTATTTT	CSARRSRLADTQYF
TRBD1	TRBJ1-2	TRBV6-2/TRBV6-3	many	TGTGCCAGCAGTTACTCCGGGACAGGGGGTTCCTATGGCTACACCTTC	CASSYSGTGGSYGYTF
NA	TRBJ1-1	TRBV13	NA	TGTGCCAGCTTGTGGGGATCCACGATGCGAGCTTTCTTT	CASLWGSTMRAFF
TRBD1	TRBJ1-2	TRBV5-1	many	TGCGCCAGCAGCTTTTACGGGACAGGCTATACCTATGGCTACACCTTC	CASSFYGTGYTYGYTF
NA	TRBJ1-6	TRBV5-5	many	TGTGCCAGCAGCCGGGGAGGGGAATCACCCCTCCACTTT	CASSRGGESPLHF
NA	TRBJ2-7	TRBV12-5	medium-sized	TGTGCTAGTGGTTCAACCCAGGGATTGCAGGACGAGCAGTACTTC	CASGSTQGLQDEQYF
NA	TRBJ2-1	TRBV7-8	NA	TGTGCCAGCAGCTTAGTACGCACCCCGACCTACAATGAGCAGTTCTTC	CASSLVRTPTYNEQFF
NA	TRBJ1-3	TRBV12-3/TRBV12-4	many	TGTGCCAGCAGTTTAACTGGGGCCTCTGGAAACACCATATATTTT	CASSLTGASGNTIYF